Listed below are T cell receptor beta chains from one sample, sequenced in a study of identical twins. TCRdb called the 5' RACE reads again in MiXCR, with one record for every CDR3 protein. The table records 700,000 or so distinct CDR3 sequences, 8% to 9% of them present only once. These data were also reused for a study on yellow fever vaccine responses in identical twins.

The specimen sequenced was PBMCs. The source is a woman in her late teens or twenties in good health. The CDR3 runs from the conserved cysteine through the conserved F or W. D genes are given only for firm matches. Size is omitted from some rows. Given values are once, few, many or a class for expanded clones.

clone size	V gene	J gene	D gene	CDR3 protein	CDR3 DNA
.	TRBV7-9	TRBJ2-3	TRBD1	CASSLTGGTGTDTQYF	TGTGCCAGCAGCTTAACAGGGGGGACGGGCACAGATACGCAGTATTTT
few	TRBV29-1	TRBJ2-3	TRBD2	CSVEGVSGRAVSTDTQYF	TGCAGCGTTGAAGGGGTTAGCGGGAGGGCCGTGAGCACAGATACGCAGTATTTT
.	TRBV29-1	TRBJ2-3	.	CSVVTRGTDTQYF	TGCAGCGTTGTTACTAGGGGCACAGATACGCAGTATTTT
.	TRBV4-3	TRBJ2-6	TRBD1	CASSQDWRQGLSGANVLTF	TGCGCCAGCAGCCAAGATTGGAGACAGGGCCTTTCTGGGGCCAACGTCCTGACTTTC
many	TRBV3-1	TRBJ2-5	TRBD2	CASKVSSGRETQYF	TGTGCCAGCAAGGTTTCTAGCGGGCGGGAGACCCAGTACTTC
many	TRBV5-1	TRBJ2-7	TRBD1	CASSSGTGPPYEQYF	TGCGCCAGCAGCAGTGGGACAGGTCCCCCCTACGAGCAGTACTTC
.	TRBV2	TRBJ2-7	.	CASSGKDNPYEQYF	TGTGCCAGCAGTGGGAAAGATAATCCCTACGAGCAGTACTTC
few	TRBV3-1	TRBJ2-4	.	CASSRQGQGLTKNIQYF	TGTGCCAGCAGCCGTCAGGGCCAGGGCCTAACCAAAAACATTCAGTACTTC
many	TRBV7-3	TRBJ2-3	.	CASSTGGSTDTQYF	TGTGCCAGCAGCACCGGGGGTAGCACAGATACGCAGTATTTT
few	TRBV29-1	TRBJ2-1	TRBD1	CSARGGQGYNEQFF	TGCAGCGCCAGAGGGGGACAGGGGTACAATGAGCAGTTCTTC
few	TRBV7-9	TRBJ2-1	.	CASSLFVGDNEQFF	TGTGCCAGCAGCTTATTCGTCGGCGACAATGAGCAGTTCTTC
.	TRBV6-5	TRBJ2-1	.	CASSYIGTNNEQFF	TGTGCCAGCAGTTACATAGGGACGAACAATGAGCAGTTCTTC
few	TRBV21-1	TRBJ2-3	.	CALWYRQPLSTDTQYF	TGTGCCCTTTGGTATCGACAGCCACTTAGCACAGATACGCAGTATTTT
.	TRBV5-5	TRBJ2-7	.	CASSLMGLEQYF	TGTGCCAGCAGCTTGATGGGGCTCGAGCAGTACTTC
few	TRBV29-1	TRBJ2-1	TRBD2	CSVPQLLAGEQFF	TGCAGCGTGCCCCAACTCCTAGCGGGGGAGCAGTTCTTC
.	TRBV20-1	TRBJ2-3	.	CSAPSPARSSTDTQYF	TGCAGTGCTCCAAGTCCGGCTAGGAGTAGCACAGATACGCAGTATTTT
few	TRBV12-3/TRBV12-4	TRBJ2-2	.	CASSSYQTGELFF	TGTGCCAGCAGTTCTTACCAAACCGGGGAGCTGTTTTTT
few	TRBV7-9	TRBJ2-1	.	CASSHTGEDEQFF	TGTGCCAGCAGCCACACAGGGGAGGATGAGCAGTTCTTC
many	TRBV13	TRBJ2-3	TRBD1	CASSLGTGTNTDTQYF	TGTGCCAGCAGCCTGGGGACAGGGACTAACACAGATACGCAGTATTTT
few	TRBV7-2	TRBJ2-3	.	CASSLRGKGGTDTQYF	TGTGCCAGCAGCTTAAGAGGGAAAGGAGGCACAGATACGCAGTATTTT
few	TRBV20-1	TRBJ2-7	TRBD1	CSAYLYRGQSYEQYF	TGCAGTGCTTACTTGTACAGGGGGCAGAGCTACGAGCAGTACTTC
.	TRBV5-4	TRBJ2-5	TRBD2	CASSKRGAELQETQYF	TGTGCCAGCAGCAAGCGGGGGGCCGAGCTTCAAGAGACCCAGTACTTC
few	TRBV4-3	TRBJ2-3	TRBD2	CASSQWPGLAGTDTQYF	TGCGCCAGCAGCCAATGGCCGGGACTAGCGGGCACAGATACGCAGTATTTT
.	TRBV11-2	TRBJ2-5	TRBD1	CASSGPTGDRETQYF	TGTGCCAGCAGCGGACCCACAGGGGACCGGGAGACCCAGTACTTC
.	TRBV15	TRBJ2-5	.	CATSRSPAGQETQYF	TGTGCCACCAGCAGATCCCCAGCGGGCCAAGAGACCCAGTACTTC
few	TRBV27	TRBJ2-3	TRBD2	CASNPSGIPDTQYF	TGTGCCAGCAACCCTAGCGGGATCCCAGATACGCAGTATTTT
many	TRBV29-1	TRBJ2-3	TRBD1	CSVDEPLSPDRGRWTDTQYF	TGCAGCGTTGACGAGCCTCTTTCCCCGGACAGGGGGCGGTGGACAGATACGCAGTATTTT
few	TRBV12-3/TRBV12-4	TRBJ2-1	.	CASSLLRDEQFF	TGTGCCAGCAGTTTATTGAGGGATGAGCAGTTCTTC
.	TRBV5-1	TRBJ1-1	TRBD1	CASSPMTGAGEAFF	TGCGCCAGCAGCCCAATGACAGGGGCGGGTGAAGCTTTCTTT
.	TRBV7-8	TRBJ2-5	.	CASSLVPQETQYF	TGTGCCAGCAGCTTAGTCCCTCAAGAGACCCAGTACTTC
many	TRBV12-3/TRBV12-4	TRBJ2-3	.	CASSLDNGDTQYF	TGTGCCAGCAGTTTAGATAATGGAGATACGCAGTATTTT
many	TRBV4-3	TRBJ1-1	.	CASSQDGRTEAFF	TGCGCCAGCAGCCAAGATGGCCGCACTGAAGCTTTCTTT
many	TRBV5-6	TRBJ1-5	.	CASSTDGGPQHF	TGTGCCAGCAGCACCGACGGGGGGCCCCAGCATTTT
.	TRBV6-6	TRBJ2-2	TRBD2	CASSSGLIGELFF	TGTGCCAGCAGTTCGGGACTAATTGGGGAGCTGTTTTTT
.	TRBV14	TRBJ2-5	.	CASSRTPGQTQYF	TGTGCCAGCAGCCGGACCCCGGGGCAGACCCAGTACTTC
many	TRBV29-1	TRBJ2-7	.	CSVVGEESYEQYF	TGCAGCGTTGTAGGCGAGGAATCCTACGAGCAGTACTTC
few	TRBV9	TRBJ1-5	TRBD1	CASSEGTGDSNQPQHF	TGTGCCAGCAGCGAAGGGACAGGGGATAGCAATCAGCCCCAGCATTTT
few	TRBV7-9	TRBJ2-7	.	CASSLNLESLDEQYF	TGTGCCAGCAGCTTAAATCTAGAATCTCTTGACGAGCAGTACTTC
.	TRBV20-1	TRBJ1-2	.	CSAPRDGPEGYTF	TGCAGTGCCCCTCGGGACGGCCCGGAGGGCTACACCTTC
few	TRBV29-1	TRBJ2-5	.	CSVEDPDTTAQETQYF	TGCAGCGTTGAAGACCCGGACACGACGGCACAAGAGACCCAGTACTTC
few	TRBV7-2	TRBJ2-1	.	CASSLKALYNEQFF	TGTGCCAGCAGCTTAAAAGCTCTTTACAATGAGCAGTTCTTC
many	TRBV5-1	TRBJ1-1	TRBD1	CASRTGSNTEAFF	TGCGCCAGCCGGACAGGCTCGAACACTGAAGCTTTCTTT
.	TRBV6-5	TRBJ2-5	TRBD2	CASSYSGTSLYPGETQYF	TGTGCCAGCAGTTACTCTGGGACTAGCCTATACCCGGGAGAGACCCAGTACTTC
.	TRBV4-2	TRBJ2-5	TRBD2	CASSHSKAGGPETQYF	TGTGCCAGCAGCCATTCGAAAGCGGGGGGGCCGGAGACCCAGTACTTC
.	TRBV19	TRBJ1-2	.	CASTQWPKDGYTF	TGTGCCAGTACCCAATGGCCCAAGGATGGCTACACCTTC
many	TRBV6-1	TRBJ2-3	.	CASSRISMDKRYRRDTQYF	TGTGCCAGCAGTCGGATCTCCATGGACAAGAGATATCGGCGGGATACGCAGTATTTT
many	TRBV12-3/TRBV12-4	TRBJ2-7	TRBD1	CASSSRDSSYEQYF	TGTGCCAGCAGCTCTAGGGACAGTTCCTACGAGCAGTACTTC
few	TRBV10-2	TRBJ2-7	TRBD2	CASGTGLAGIYEQYF	TGCGCCAGCGGAACGGGACTAGCGGGTATCTACGAGCAGTACTTC
.	TRBV20-1	TRBJ2-5	.	CSARGAGETQYF	TGCAGTGCTAGAGGTGCCGGGGAGACCCAGTACTTC
few	TRBV6-2/TRBV6-3	TRBJ2-6	.	CASSRGVGANVLTF	TGTGCCAGCAGCCGAGGGGTTGGGGCCAACGTCCTGACTTTC
.	TRBV2	TRBJ1-4	.	CASSELKELFF	TGTGCCAGCAGTGAACTCAAGGAACTGTTTTTT
.	TRBV28	TRBJ2-2	TRBD1	CASSIHRGQGIGELFF	TGTGCCAGCAGTATCCACCGAGGACAGGGAATCGGGGAGCTGTTTTTT